One T cell receptor (beta chain) is described in this entry. Its cognate antigen is unknown. The data stem from a study of vaccination effects on CD4 cells after COVID-19. Whole-study context: Post-vaccine samples followed the second dose by a median of 72 days.

Pools of viral peptides were used by the ViraFEST assay to expand antigen-specific CD4+ T cells ahead of sequencing. Subsequent to roughly 9 days of culture, CD4+ T cells were isolated. Every participant took two doses of the BNT162b2 or mRNA-1273 vaccine. Both day 3 and day 7 saw half the medium replaced with IL-2 medium. Libraries were prepared by immunoSEQ multiplex PCR; TCRdb keeps only in-frame clonotypes and omits some of them. The sample has tens of thousands of clones; around 77% are singletons. Study-level points and caveats: Clones of infection and vaccine origin contracted markedly late after vaccination.

The V gene lost 2 bases and the J gene lost 5 bases, with 10 bases spanning the gap. Germline CDR1 ENHRY, CDR2 SYGVKD. The CDR3 runs to 14 residues. The TCR sequence derives from a human donor who received a COVID-19 vaccine. The chain recombines TRBV10-3 with TRBJ1-5; the D gene is possibly TRBD1 (5 bases). The specimen comprised CD4+ T cells from PBMCs cultured with HCoV-OC43 spike peptides, sampled after COVID-19 vaccination. Regarding subset: HCoV-OC43 spike overlapping peptide pool stimulation. The CDR3 DNA follows: TGTGCCATCAGTGAGGGGCAGGGTGATCAGCCCCAGCATTTT. Its protein product is CAISEGQGDQPQHF.